This TCR beta chain was recovered during a study of PD-L1 blockade in urothelial cancer (dated by TCRdb to 2016 to 2017). Regarding the complete study: Therapy was started around 2014 for all patients, and atezolizumab 1,200 mg was administered intravenously every 3 weeks. About nine tenths of the roughly 29 patients were identified as males with urothelial cancer of bladder origin, and a prior smoking history was reported by 18 of 29 patients. An ECOG performance status of 0 or 1 was recorded for the patients, and 0 to 3 prior chemotherapy regimens had been received by the patients. Blood samples were analyzed 3 weeks after the start of treatment (second dose) and 6 weeks after the start of treatment. Blood samples gave median yields of around 140,000 T cells and 82,636 unique TCRs, along with a median clonality of about 0.084. An exploratory multi-omic analysis was conducted of the somatic, immune and clinical correlates of response to PD-L1 blockade with atezolizumab in urothelial cancer. Pretreatment tumor samples, along with matched peripheral blood collected serially before and after atezolizumab treatment, underwent TCR sequencing. Durable clinical benefit meant progression-free survival longer than 6 months, and TCR features were also tested against progression-free and overall survival. In the same patients, whole exome sequencing and RNA sequencing of pretreatment tumors were performed in addition to TCR sequencing. Roughly 10 patients achieved durable clinical benefit and roughly 20 did not. Twenty-nine patients had pretreatment blood TCR-seq, roughly 25 had at least one posttreatment blood collection, and roughly 25 had tumor TCR-seq.

As to this clone: There is no known antigen for this receptor. Base qualities were left out, and no much larger clone turns up one base away.

Inclusive of the bounding cysteine and phenylalanine, the CDR3 is 23 residues long. Only CDR3 DNA is held: 69 bases, read in frame from base 1. V ends up 4 bases short and J 3 bases short, with an unmatched junction base count of 25. The germline V gene yields SGDLS for CDR1 and YYNGEE for CDR2. General findings and caveats noted by the study authors: Improved progression-free and overall survival was associated with having pretreatment peripheral blood TCR clonality below the median. Small sample size (n of about 30) and many exploratory analyses mean the results are intended to be hypothesis-generating. At 3 weeks after the start of treatment, tumor-associated TCR clones in peripheral blood had expanded more in patients with durable benefit (n of about 20, p = 0.022).

Each PCR received spiked-in synthetic TCR analog templates so that absolute template abundance could be estimated from read counts. The immunoSEQ assay was used to amplify TCRbeta CDR3 regions from genomic DNA with bias-controlled V and J gene primers. Rearranged TCRbeta segments were sequenced at approximately 20X coverage. The original methods were these. Sequencing errors were corrected by clustering, and CDR3s were annotated against IMGT so that V, D and J genes could be assigned. Out-of-frame and stop-codon sequences were excluded, and only productive TCRbeta rearrangements were used in downstream analyses. Clonality was calculated as one minus the Shannon entropy normalized by the log of the number of unique productive sequences. Clones differing between time points or between blood and tumor were identified using Fisher's exact test with Benjamini-Hochberg correction, with an adjusted p below 0.01 applied as the threshold. Entries here come from immuneACCESS through TCRdb and include only in-frame sequences with V and J called. Some clones fail to appear in such tables; in the studies checked, an unresolved V gene covers under half of the shortfall, and the cause of the remainder is unknown. V and J calls and clone size are given by that table; D and trimming were obtained from the DNA. The sample contains tens of thousands of clones, about 88% of them found a single time. The ten top clones hold about 10% of the sample.

The time point label for this specimen denotes: peripheral blood 6 weeks after treatment start. A cohort of some 29 patients with locally advanced or metastatic urothelial carcinoma, treated at Memorial Sloan Kettering on a trial protocol, was included. Peripheral blood mononuclear cells were collected from each patient pretreatment and during treatment, giving between 1 and 8 total time points per patient. The Qiagen DNeasy Blood extraction kit was used to purify genomic DNA from total PBMCs and from tumor samples. PBMCs were collected pretreatment and during treatment and were isolated and stored as previously described.

Here the sequenced sample was PBMCs, taken around atezolizumab (anti-PD-L1) treatment. This chain joins TRBV9 to TRBJ2-1, and 13 junction bases match TRBD2. The clonotype originates from a man aged 55-75 years with urothelial cancer. The DNA is TGTGCCAGCAGCCATCGGACTAGCGGGGGACCATCGGTCGATAGGGCTTACTACAATGAGCAGTTCTTC. This sequence encodes CASSHRTSGGPSVDRAYYNEQFF. Full variable domain (CDR3 extended with the reference TRBV9 and TRBJ2-1 proteins): DSGVTQTPKHLITATGQRVTLRCSPRSGDLSVYWYQQSLDQGLQFLIQYYNGEERAKGNILERFSAQQFPDLHSELNLSSLELGDSALYFCASSHRTSGGPSVDRAYYNEQFFGPGTRLTVL.